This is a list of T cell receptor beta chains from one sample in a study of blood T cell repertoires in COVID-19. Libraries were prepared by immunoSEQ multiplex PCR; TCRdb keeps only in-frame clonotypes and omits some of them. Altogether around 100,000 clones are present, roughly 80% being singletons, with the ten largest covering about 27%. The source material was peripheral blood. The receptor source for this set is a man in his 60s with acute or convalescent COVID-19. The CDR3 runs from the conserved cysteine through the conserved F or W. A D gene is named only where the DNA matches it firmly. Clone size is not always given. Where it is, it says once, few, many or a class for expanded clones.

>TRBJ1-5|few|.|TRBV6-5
TGTGCCAGCAGAGAGACAGGAGGAAAGAGCCAGCCCCAGCATTTT
CASRETGGKSQPQHF
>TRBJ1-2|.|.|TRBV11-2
TGTGCCAGCAGCTTAGGGCAGGGGCGGCGGGGCTACACCTTC
CASSLGQGRRGYTF
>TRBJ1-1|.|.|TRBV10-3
TGTGCCATCACCAAGGGGGCTGAAGCTTTCTTT
CAITKGAEAFF
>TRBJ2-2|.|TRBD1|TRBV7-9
TGTGCCAGCAGCACACCGCGACAGGGATTGACCGGGGAGCTGTTTTTT
CASSTPRQGLTGELFF
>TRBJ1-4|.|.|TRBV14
TGTGCCAGCAGCCAATGGTTGACAGGATTTTCTGAAAAACTGTTTTTT
CASSQWLTGFSEKLFF
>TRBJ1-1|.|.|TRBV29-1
TGCAGCGTTTTCGTCACTGAAGCTTTCTTT
CSVFVTEAFF
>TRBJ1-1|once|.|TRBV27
TGTGCCAGCAGCCCAGGGTGGGGTAAAGAGAACACTGAAGCTTTCTTT
CASSPGWGKENTEAFF
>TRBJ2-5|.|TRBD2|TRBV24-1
TGTGCCACCAGTGACCGTCTAGCGGCCGAGATTGGGACCCAGTACTTC
CATSDRLAAEIGTQYF
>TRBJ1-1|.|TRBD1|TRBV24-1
TGTGCCACAAGCCCGACAGGGGTGAACACTGAAGCTTTCTTT
CATSPTGVNTEAFF
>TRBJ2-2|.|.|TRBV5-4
TGTGCCAGCAGCCCGGGGGGCTTGAACACCGGGGAGCTGTTTTTT
CASSPGGLNTGELFF
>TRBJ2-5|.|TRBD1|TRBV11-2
TGTGCCAGCAGCTCCCGGCACAGGGGAGAGTACCAAGAGACCCAGTACTTC
CASSSRHRGEYQETQYF
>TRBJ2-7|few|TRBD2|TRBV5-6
TGTGCCAGCAGCTTGGGTCTAGCGGGAGGCAACGAGCAGTACTTC
CASSLGLAGGNEQYF
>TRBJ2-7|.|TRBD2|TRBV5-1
TGCGCCAGCAGCTTGGCGGCTAGCGGTGGGGCCTACGAGCAGTACTTC
CASSLAASGGAYEQYF
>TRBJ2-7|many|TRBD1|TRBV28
TGTGCCAGCAGTTTAAGGGGGCCCTACGAGCAGTACTTC
CASSLRGPYEQYF
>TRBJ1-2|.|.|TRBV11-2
TGTGCCAGCAGCTTAGTGGGGCGCGGCTACACCTTC
CASSLVGRGYTF
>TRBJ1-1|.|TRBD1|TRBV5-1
TGCGCCAGCAGCACAAGACAGGGGAACACTGAAGCTTTCTTT
CASSTRQGNTEAFF
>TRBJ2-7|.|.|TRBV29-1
TGCAGCGTTGAATCAAACAGGGCCGAGCAGTACTTC
CSVESNRAEQYF
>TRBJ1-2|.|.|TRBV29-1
TGCAGCGTTGAGGACAGCTTCTATGGCTACACCTTC
CSVEDSFYGYTF
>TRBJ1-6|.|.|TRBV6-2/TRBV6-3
TGTGCCAGCAGTTACAGGGGCTACAATTCACCCCTCCACTTT
CASSYRGYNSPLHF
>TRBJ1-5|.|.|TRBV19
TGTGCCAGTTCACACGGAGTCGATCAGCCCCAGCATTTT
CASSHGVDQPQHF
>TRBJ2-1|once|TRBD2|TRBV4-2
TGTGCCAGCAGCCCCCTAGCGGGAGGGCCTAGCTCCTACAATGAGCAGTTCTTC
CASSPLAGGPSSYNEQFF
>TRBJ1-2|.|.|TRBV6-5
TGTGCCAGCAGTTATTCGAGGGGGTCTGGCTACACCTTC
CASSYSRGSGYTF
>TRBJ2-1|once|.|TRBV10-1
TGCGCCAGCAGTGTTTCCAGGGAAACTGAGCAGTTCTTC
CASSVSRETEQFF
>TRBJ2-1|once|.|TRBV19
TGTGCCAGTGCGGGCAGTACCCTTTCCTACAATGAGCAGTTCTTC
CASAGSTLSYNEQFF
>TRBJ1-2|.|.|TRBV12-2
TGTGCAAGTCGCTTAGATTCTCCAGGGTGGGTGAGTGGCTACACCTTC
CASRLDSPGWVSGYTF
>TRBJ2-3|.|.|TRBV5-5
TGTGCCAGCAGGTCTCACGGGTTCACAGATACGCAGTATTTT
CASRSHGFTDTQYF
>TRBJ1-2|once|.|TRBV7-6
TGTGCCAGCAGCTTAGCGTACGGGGGGTCGGACTATGGCTACACCTTC
CASSLAYGGSDYGYTF
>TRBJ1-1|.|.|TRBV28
TGTGCCAGCACCCCACAGCTTAACACTGAAGCTTTCTTT
CASTPQLNTEAFF
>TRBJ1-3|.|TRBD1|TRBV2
TGTGCCAGCAGTGCAGACAGGGGGTCCTTCGGCACCATATATTTT
CASSADRGSFGTIYF
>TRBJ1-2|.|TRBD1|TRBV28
TGTGCCAGCAATTCCCTTAGGGGACAGAACTATGGCTACACCTTC
CASNSLRGQNYGYTF
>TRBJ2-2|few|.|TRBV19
TGTGCCAGTAGTATTGTAGGCGGGAAGTGGTACACCGGGGAGCTGTTTTTT
CASSIVGGKWYTGELFF
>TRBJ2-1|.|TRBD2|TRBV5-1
TGCGCCAGCAGCTCAGAGACTAGCGGGAGCCTCTACAATGAGCAGTTCTTC
CASSSETSGSLYNEQFF
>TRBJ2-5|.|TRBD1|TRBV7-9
TGTGCCAGCAGCTTAGGATCGGGACAGCCCTCGTACCAAGAGACCCAGTACTTC
CASSLGSGQPSYQETQYF
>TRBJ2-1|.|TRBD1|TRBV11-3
TGTGCCAGGAAAGGGGACAGGTTATACAATGAGCAGTTCTTC
CARKGDRLYNEQFF
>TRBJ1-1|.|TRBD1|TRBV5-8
TGTGCCAGCATAGGAAAGGGGGCCAACACTGAAGCTTTCTTT
CASIGKGANTEAFF
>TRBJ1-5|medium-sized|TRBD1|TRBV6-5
TGTGCCAGCAGCGAGATACAGGGGGGGAATCAGCCCCAGCATTTT
CASSEIQGGNQPQHF
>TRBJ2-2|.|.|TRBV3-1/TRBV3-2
TGTGCCAGCAGCCAATACGGGAACACCGGGGAGCTGTTTTTT
CASSQYGNTGELFF
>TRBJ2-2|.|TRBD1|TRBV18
TGTGCCAGCTCCTCGGGACAGGGGTCGAACACCGGGGAGCTGTTTTTT
CASSSGQGSNTGELFF
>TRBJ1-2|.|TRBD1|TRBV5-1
TGCGCCAGCAGCTTGACGCCGGGACAGACCGACACCTATGGCTACACCTTC
CASSLTPGQTDTYGYTF
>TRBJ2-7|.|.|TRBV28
TGTGCCAGCAGTTCAAGACTCCGAGCGGGCCTTGCCTCCTACGAGCAGTACTTC
CASSSRLRAGLASYEQYF
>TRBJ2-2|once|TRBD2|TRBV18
TGTGCCAGCTCACCAGCAGCGGGAGGGGTTAACACCGGGGAGCTGTTTTTT
CASSPAAGGVNTGELFF
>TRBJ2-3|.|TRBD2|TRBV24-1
TGTGCCACCAGTCAAACTAGCGGCACAGATACGCAGTATTTT
CATSQTSGTDTQYF
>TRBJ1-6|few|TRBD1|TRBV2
TGTGCCAGCAGTAGGGACAGGGGGCAGAATTCACCCCTCCACTTT
CASSRDRGQNSPLHF
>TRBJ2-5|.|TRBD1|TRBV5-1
TGCGCCAGCAGCTTGGCCGGGACAGGGGAAGAGACCCAGTACTTC
CASSLAGTGEETQYF
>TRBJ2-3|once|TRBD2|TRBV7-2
TGTGCCAGCAGCTTAGGGCTAGCGGGCACAGATACGCAGTATTTT
CASSLGLAGTDTQYF
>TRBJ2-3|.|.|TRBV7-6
TGTGCCAGCAGCCGGGGGACCTTTGTCAGTGGCGGATACACAGATACGCAGTATTTT
CASSRGTFVSGGYTDTQYF
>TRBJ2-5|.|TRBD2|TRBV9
TGTGCCAGCAGCGTAGGGGCGGGAGTGGCCGAGACCCAGTACTTC
CASSVGAGVAETQYF
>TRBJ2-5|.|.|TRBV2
TGTGCCAGCAGTGGACACAGCCACATTTACCAAGAGACCCAGTACTTC
CASSGHSHIYQETQYF
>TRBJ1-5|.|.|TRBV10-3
TGTGCCGCCACGGGGGAGGCCCAACAGCCCCAGCATTTT
CAATGEAQQPQHF
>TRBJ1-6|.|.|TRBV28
TGTGCCAGCAGAACTCGGGGTTCACCCCTCCACTTT
CASRTRGSPLHF
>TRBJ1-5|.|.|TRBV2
TGTGCCAGCAGTGAATGGGCCGGTGGCCAGCCCCAGCATTTT
CASSEWAGGQPQHF
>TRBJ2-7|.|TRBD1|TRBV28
TGTGCCAGCAATCGACAGGGAAGTACCTACGAGCAGTACTTC
CASNRQGSTYEQYF